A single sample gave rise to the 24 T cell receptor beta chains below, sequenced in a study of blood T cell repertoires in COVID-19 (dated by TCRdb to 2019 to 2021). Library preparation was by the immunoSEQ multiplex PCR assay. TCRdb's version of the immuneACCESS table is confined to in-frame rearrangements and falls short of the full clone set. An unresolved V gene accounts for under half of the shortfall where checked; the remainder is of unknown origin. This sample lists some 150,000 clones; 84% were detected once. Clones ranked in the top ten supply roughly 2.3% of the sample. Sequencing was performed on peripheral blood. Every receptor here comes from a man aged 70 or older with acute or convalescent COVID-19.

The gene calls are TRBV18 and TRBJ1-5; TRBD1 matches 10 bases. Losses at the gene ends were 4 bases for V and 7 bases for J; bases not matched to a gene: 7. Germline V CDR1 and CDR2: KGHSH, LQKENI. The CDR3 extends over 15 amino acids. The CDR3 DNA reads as TGTGCCAGCTCACTCGGGACAGGGGATCTACAGCCCCAGCATTTT. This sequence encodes CASSLGTGDLQPQHF. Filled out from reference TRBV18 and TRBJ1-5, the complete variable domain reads NAGVMQNPRHLVRRRGQEARLRCSPMKGHSHVYWYRQLPEEGLKFMVYLQKENIIDESGMPKERFSAEFPKEGPSILRIQQVVRGDSAAYFCASSLGTGDLQPQHFGDGTRLSIL.

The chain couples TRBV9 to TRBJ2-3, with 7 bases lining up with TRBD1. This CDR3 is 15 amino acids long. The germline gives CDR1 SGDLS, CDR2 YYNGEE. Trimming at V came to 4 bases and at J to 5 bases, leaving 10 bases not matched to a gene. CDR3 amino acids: CASSPRLTGLDTQYF. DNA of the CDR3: TGTGCCAGCAGCCCGCGCCTGACAGGGTTAGATACGCAGTATTTT. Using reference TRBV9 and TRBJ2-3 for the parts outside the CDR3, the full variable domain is DSGVTQTPKHLITATGQRVTLRCSPRSGDLSVYWYQQSLDQGLQFLIQYYNGEERAKGNILERFSAQQFPDLHSELNLSSLELGDSALYFCASSPRLTGLDTQYFGPGTRLTVL.

CDR3: CASSITSGTGLTEAFF. CDR3 nucleotides: TGTGCCAGTAGTATAACATCCGGGACAGGGCTCACTGAAGCTTTCTTT. The chain joins TRBV19 to TRBJ1-1, with 9 bases matching TRBD1. CDR3 length equals 16 residues. The V and J ends lost 2 bases and 4 bases, in that order; junction bases with no gene match: 8. CDR1 is LNHDA, CDR2 SQIVND, per germline (reference sequence).

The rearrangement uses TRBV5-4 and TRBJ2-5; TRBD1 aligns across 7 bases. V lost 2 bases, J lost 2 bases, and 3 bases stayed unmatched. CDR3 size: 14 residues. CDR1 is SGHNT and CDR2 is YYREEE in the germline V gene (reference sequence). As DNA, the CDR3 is TGTGCCAGCAGCTTCGGGACAGCACAAGAGACCCAGTACTTC. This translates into CASSFGTAQETQYF. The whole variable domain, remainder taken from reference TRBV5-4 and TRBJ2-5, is ETGVTQSPTHLIKTRGQQVTLRCSSQSGHNTVSWYQQALGQGPQFIFQYYREEENGRGNFPPRFSGLQFPNYSSELNVNALELDDSALYLCASSFGTAQETQYFGPGTRLLVL.

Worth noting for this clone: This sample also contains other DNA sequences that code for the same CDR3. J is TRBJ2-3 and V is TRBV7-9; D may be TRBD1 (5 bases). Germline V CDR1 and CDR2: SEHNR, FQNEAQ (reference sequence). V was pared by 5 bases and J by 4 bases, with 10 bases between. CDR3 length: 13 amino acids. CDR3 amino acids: CASSPRGPDTQYF. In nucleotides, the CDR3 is TGTGCCAGCAGCCCTAGGGGCCCAGATACGCAGTATTTT.

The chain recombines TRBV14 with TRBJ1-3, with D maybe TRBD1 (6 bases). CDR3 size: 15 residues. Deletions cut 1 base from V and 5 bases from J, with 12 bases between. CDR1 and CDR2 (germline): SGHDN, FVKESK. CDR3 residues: CASSQGRGQRNTIYF. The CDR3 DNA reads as TGTGCCAGCAGCCAAGGGAGAGGACAGAGAAACACCATATATTTT.

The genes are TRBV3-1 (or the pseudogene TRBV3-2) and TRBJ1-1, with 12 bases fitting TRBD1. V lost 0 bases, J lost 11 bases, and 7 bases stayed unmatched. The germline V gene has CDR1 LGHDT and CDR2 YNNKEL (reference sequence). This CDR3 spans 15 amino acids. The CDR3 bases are TGTGCCAGCAGCCAAGATGGGACAGGGGGCTTATTGGCTTTCTTT. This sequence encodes CASSQDGTGGLLAFF.

CDR3 in amino acids: CASSNLNRGGTGELFF. The CDR3 nucleotides are TGTGCCAGCAGCAACCTGAACAGGGGTGGCACCGGGGAGCTGTTTTTT. The chain links TRBV7-2 to TRBJ2-2, with TRBD1 matching 7 bases. Trimming cost V 5 bases and J 4 bases; bases outside gene matches: 10. CDR1 and CDR2 from the germline V gene are SGHTA and FQGNSA. The CDR3 covers 16 residues.

The CDR3 DNA reads as TGTGCCAGCACACCAGGAGGGGTCGGGCCTGAAGCTTTCTTT. Translating gives CASTPGGVGPEAFF. The J gene is TRBJ1-1, the V gene TRBV19; D perhaps matches TRBD1 (5 bases). Germline CDR1 reads LNHDA; CDR2 reads SQIVND (reference sequence). V shed 9 bases and J shed 6 bases, with 20 bases lying between them. The CDR3 contains 14 residues.

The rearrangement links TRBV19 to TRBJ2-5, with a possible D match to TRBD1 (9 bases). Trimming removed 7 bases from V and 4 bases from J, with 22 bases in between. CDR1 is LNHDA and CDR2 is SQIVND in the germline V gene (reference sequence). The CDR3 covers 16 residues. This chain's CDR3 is CASTPGGGQGGETQYF. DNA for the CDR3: TGTGCCAGTACCCCCGGGGGGGGACAGGGCGGAGAGACCCAGTACTTC.

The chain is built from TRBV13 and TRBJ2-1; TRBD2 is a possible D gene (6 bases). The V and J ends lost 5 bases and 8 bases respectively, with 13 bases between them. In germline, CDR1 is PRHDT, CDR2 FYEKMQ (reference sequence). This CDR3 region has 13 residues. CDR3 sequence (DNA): TGTGCCAGCAGCCGACGGGGCGGGGATGAGCAGTTCTTC. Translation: CASSRRGGDEQFF. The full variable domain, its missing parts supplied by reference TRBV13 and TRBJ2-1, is AAGVIQSPRHLIKEKRETATLKCYPIPRHDTVYWYQQGPGQDPQFLISFYEKMQSDKGSIPDRFSAQQFSDYHSELNMSSLELGDSALYFCASSRRGGDEQFFGPGTRLTVL.

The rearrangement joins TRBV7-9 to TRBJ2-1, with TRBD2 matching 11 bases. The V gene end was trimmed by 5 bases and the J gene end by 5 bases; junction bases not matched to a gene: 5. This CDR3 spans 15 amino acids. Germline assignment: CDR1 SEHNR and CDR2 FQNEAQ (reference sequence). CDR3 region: CASSPGLAGNNEQFF. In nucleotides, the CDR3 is TGTGCCAGCAGCCCTGGACTAGCGGGTAACAATGAGCAGTTCTTC.

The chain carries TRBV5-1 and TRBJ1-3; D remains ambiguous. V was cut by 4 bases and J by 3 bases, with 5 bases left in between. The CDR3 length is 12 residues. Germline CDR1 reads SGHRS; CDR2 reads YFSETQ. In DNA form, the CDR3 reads TGCGCCAGCAGCGAGGATGGAAACACCATATATTTT. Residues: CASSEDGNTIYF.

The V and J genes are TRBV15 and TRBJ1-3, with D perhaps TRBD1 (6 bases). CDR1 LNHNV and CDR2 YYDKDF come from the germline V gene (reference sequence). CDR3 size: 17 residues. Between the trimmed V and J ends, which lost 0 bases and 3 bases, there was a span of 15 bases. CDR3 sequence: CATSREAVRGYGNTIYF. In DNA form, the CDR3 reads TGTGCCACCAGCAGAGAGGCAGTCAGGGGATATGGAAACACCATATATTTT. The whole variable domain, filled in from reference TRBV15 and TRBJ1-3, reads DAMVIQNPRYQVTQFGKPVTLSCSQTLNHNVMYWYQQKSSQAPKLLFHYYDKDFNNEADTPDNFQSRRPNTSFCFLDIRSPGLGDTAMYLCATSREAVRGYGNTIYFGEGSWLTVV.

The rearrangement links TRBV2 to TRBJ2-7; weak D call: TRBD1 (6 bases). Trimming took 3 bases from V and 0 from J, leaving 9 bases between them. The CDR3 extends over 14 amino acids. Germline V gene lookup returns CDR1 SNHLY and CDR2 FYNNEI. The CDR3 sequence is CASSDRTASYEQYF. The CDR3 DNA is TGTGCCAGCAGTGATAGGACAGCCTCCTACGAGCAGTACTTC.

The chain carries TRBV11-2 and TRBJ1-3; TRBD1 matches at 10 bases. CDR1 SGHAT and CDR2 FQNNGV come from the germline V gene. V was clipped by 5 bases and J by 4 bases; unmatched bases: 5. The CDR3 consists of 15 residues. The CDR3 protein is CASSQAGQGGNTIYF. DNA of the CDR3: TGTGCCAGCAGCCAGGCGGGACAGGGGGGAAACACCATATATTTT.

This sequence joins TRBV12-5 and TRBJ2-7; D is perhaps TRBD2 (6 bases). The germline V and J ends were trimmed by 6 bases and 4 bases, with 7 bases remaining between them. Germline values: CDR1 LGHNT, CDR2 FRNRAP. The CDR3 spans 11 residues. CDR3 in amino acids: CASGGGYEQYF. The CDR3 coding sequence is TGTGCTAGTGGGGGGGGTTACGAGCAGTACTTC. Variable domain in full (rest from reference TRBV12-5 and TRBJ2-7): DARVTQTPRHKVTEMGQEVTMRCQPILGHNTVFWYRQTMMQGLELLAYFRNRAPLDDSGMPKDRFSAEMPDATLATLKIQPSEPRDSAVYFCASGGGYEQYFGPGTRLTVT.

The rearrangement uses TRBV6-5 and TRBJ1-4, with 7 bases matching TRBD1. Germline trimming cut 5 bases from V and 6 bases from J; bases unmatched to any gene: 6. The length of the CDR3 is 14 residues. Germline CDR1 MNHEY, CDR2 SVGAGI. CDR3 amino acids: CASSRQGWDEKLFF. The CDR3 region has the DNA TGTGCCAGCAGTCGACAGGGATGGGATGAAAAACTGTTTTTT.

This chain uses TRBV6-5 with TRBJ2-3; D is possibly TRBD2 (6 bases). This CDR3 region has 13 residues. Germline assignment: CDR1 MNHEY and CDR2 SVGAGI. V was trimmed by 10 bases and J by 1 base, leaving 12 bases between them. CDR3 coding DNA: TGTGCCACCTCGGGGGTCGGCACAGATACGCAGTATTTT. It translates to CATSGVGTDTQYF.

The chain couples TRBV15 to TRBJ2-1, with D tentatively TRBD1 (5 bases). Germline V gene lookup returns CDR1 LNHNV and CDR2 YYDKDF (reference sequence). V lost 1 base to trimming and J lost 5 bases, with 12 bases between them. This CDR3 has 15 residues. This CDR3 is CATSRAQGRNNEQFF. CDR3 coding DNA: TGTGCCACCAGCAGAGCCCAGGGAAGGAACAATGAGCAGTTCTTC. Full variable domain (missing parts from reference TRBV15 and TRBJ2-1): DAMVIQNPRYQVTQFGKPVTLSCSQTLNHNVMYWYQQKSSQAPKLLFHYYDKDFNNEADTPDNFQSRRPNTSFCFLDIRSPGLGDTAMYLCATSRAQGRNNEQFFGPGTRLTVL.

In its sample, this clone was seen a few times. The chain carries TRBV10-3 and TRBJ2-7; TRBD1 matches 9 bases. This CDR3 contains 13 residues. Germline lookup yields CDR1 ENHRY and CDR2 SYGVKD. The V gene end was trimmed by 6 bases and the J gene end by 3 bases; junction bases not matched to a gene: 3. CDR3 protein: CAIRGTGNYEQYF. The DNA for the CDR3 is TGTGCCATCAGGGGGACAGGGAACTACGAGCAGTACTTC.

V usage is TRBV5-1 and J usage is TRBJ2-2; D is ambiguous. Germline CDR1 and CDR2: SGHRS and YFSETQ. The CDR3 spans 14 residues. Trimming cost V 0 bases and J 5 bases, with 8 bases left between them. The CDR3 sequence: CASSLDQWTGELFF. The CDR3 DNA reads TGCGCCAGCAGCTTGGATCAGTGGACCGGGGAGCTGTTTTTT.

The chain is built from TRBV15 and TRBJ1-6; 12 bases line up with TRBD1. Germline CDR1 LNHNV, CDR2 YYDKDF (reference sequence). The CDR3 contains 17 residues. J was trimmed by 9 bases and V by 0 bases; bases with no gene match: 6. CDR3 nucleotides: TGTGCCACCAGCAGAGATCCAGGGACAGGGGGCACTTCACCCCTCCACTTT. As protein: CATSRDPGTGGTSPLHF.

The CDR3: CASSQDRGGSVDEQYF. The CDR3, as DNA: TGCGCCAGCAGCCAAGATAGGGGCGGTTCTGTCGACGAGCAGTACTTC. The chain uses TRBV4-1 and TRBJ2-7; possibly TRBD1 for D (5 bases). The CDR3 consists of 16 residues. Germline assignment: CDR1 MGHRA and CDR2 YSYEKL. V was pared by 0 bases and J by 5 bases, with 17 bases between.